The rows below give T cell receptor beta chains drawn from one sample of a study of T cell responses to AZD1222 COVID-19 vaccine. Sequencing used immunoSEQ multiplex PCR; TCRdb keeps in-frame clones, though not all of them. The sample consists of approximately 150,000 clones, 88% of them appearing once. The specimen comprised peripheral blood, sampled on day 0 of AZD1222 vaccination. Every receptor here comes from an adult in good health. The CDR3 runs from the conserved cysteine through the conserved F or W. A D gene is named only where the DNA matches it firmly. Size is omitted from some rows. Given values are once, few, many or a class for expanded clones.

>12|TRBV27|.|TRBJ2-2|.
TGTGCCAGCAGCCAGCCGTCAGGGGAGCTGTTTTTT
CASSQPSGELFF
>13|TRBV27|.|TRBJ1-1|.
TGTGCCAGCAGTTTAGATGGGAACACTGAAGCTTTCTTT
CASSLDGNTEAFF
>16|TRBV19|.|TRBJ2-1|.
TGTGCCAGTAGTGGGATACAGGGGGGGATGGACAATGAGCAGTTCTTC
CASSGIQGGMDNEQFF
>16|TRBV6-5|once|TRBJ1-1|.
TGTGCCAGCAGTTACGAATTACAGGGAGCGAACACTGAAGCTTTCTTT
CASSYELQGANTEAFF
>17|TRBV19|.|TRBJ1-2|.
TGTGCCAGTAGTAGTGGACCGTTCTCACATAGCTTGGATGGCTACACCTTC
CASSSGPFSHSLDGYTF
>16|TRBV5-4|once|TRBJ2-2|TRBD2
TGTGCCAGCAGCGCGGGAGGCGGGAGGCCTACCGGGGAGCTGTTTTTT
CASSAGGGRPTGELFF
>15|TRBV19|.|TRBJ1-5|.
TGTGCCAGTACCGTCAGGGTTTGGGGCAATCAGCCCCAGCATTTT
CASTVRVWGNQPQHF
>19|TRBV9|.|TRBJ2-1|.
TGTGCCAGCAGCGCGTACCGGCGGAAAGGGAAGAGTGGTTACAATGAGCAGTTCTTC
CASSAYRRKGKSGYNEQFF
>17|TRBV10-3|few|TRBJ1-5|TRBD1
TGTGCCATCAGCGATACCGGGACAGGAATCAGCAATCAGCCCCAGCATTTT
CAISDTGTGISNQPQHF
>15|TRBV6-5|.|TRBJ2-2|.
TGTGCCAGCAGCCCAGCGGAGGGGAACACCGGGGAGCTGTTTTTT
CASSPAEGNTGELFF
>18|TRBV27|.|TRBJ1-2|TRBD1
TGTGCCAGCAGTTTATCGTCCCCCCGGACAGGGGGGGCCTATGGCTACACCTTC
CASSLSSPRTGGAYGYTF
>20|TRBV11-3|.|TRBJ1-6|TRBD1
TGTGCCAGCAGCTCCTTCACCCCCAGGGGGCTAGATCCCTATAATTCACCCCTCCACTTT
CASSSFTPRGLDPYNSPLHF
>13|TRBV6-1|.|TRBJ1-5|TRBD1
TGTGCCAGCAGGGGACAGGGCTATCAGCCCCAGCATTTT
CASRGQGYQPQHF
>14|TRBV6-5|.|TRBJ2-7|.
TGTGCCAGCAGTTATGGGGCTAGTTCCTACGAGCAGTACTTC
CASSYGASSYEQYF
>15|TRBV28|.|TRBJ1-1|.
TGTGCCAGCAGTTTCATGCAGGGATCGAACACTGAAGCTTTCTTT
CASSFMQGSNTEAFF
>15|TRBV19|.|TRBJ1-5|TRBD1
TGTGCCAGTAGTAAGGGACAGGGGCGGGATCAGCCCCAGCATTTT
CASSKGQGRDQPQHF
>15|TRBV30|once|TRBJ2-7|.
TGTGCCTGGAGTAGGGGGACGGGAGGTTCCTACGAGCAGTACTTC
CAWSRGTGGSYEQYF
>16|TRBV12-5|.|TRBJ2-7|.
TGTGCTAGTGGTTTGGTTCCAGGCGCGAGCTCCTACGAGCAGTACTTC
CASGLVPGASSYEQYF
>13|TRBV28|.|TRBJ2-5|.
TGTGCCAGCGATGCAGGTGGTTCGGAGACCCAGTACTTC
CASDAGGSETQYF
>15|TRBV29-1|.|TRBJ2-5|.
TGCAGCGTTGGGGGGCGGGAGCGGAGGCAAGAGACCCAGTACTTC
CSVGGRERRQETQYF
>12|TRBV10-3|.|TRBJ2-5|.
TGTGCCATCAGGAATGTCGGGGAGACCCAGTACTTC
CAIRNVGETQYF
>12|TRBV25-1|.|TRBJ2-7|.
TGTGCCAGCCGCGGACTACCCTACGAGCAGTACTTC
CASRGLPYEQYF
>13|TRBV27|.|TRBJ2-3|.
TGTGCCAGCAGTTTCCGTGACCTCCTTAAGCAGTATTTT
CASSFRDLLKQYF
>17|TRBV19|.|TRBJ2-7|.
TGTGCCAGTAGTATAGTCCACAGCCGGACAGATACCTACGAGCAGTACTTC
CASSIVHSRTDTYEQYF
>14|TRBV5-6|.|TRBJ1-6|.
TGTGCCAGCAGCCCCGCAGGCTGGAGTTCACCCCTCCACTTT
CASSPAGWSSPLHF
>14|TRBV7-2|.|TRBJ2-7|TRBD1
TGTGCCAGCAGCGTACGACAGGGGACGTACGAGCAGTACTTC
CASSVRQGTYEQYF
>14|TRBV7-3|.|TRBJ2-2|.
TGTGCCAGCACCGTAGGACAGAACACCGGGGAGCTGTTTTTT
CASTVGQNTGELFF
>16|TRBV7-9|.|TRBJ1-6|.
TGTGCCAGCAGCTTAGCGGGGCAGATAAAAAATTCACCCCTCCACTTT
CASSLAGQIKNSPLHF
>16|TRBV21-1|.|TRBJ2-2|.
TGTGCCAGCAGCAAAGCGCTACAGGTGGTGGACGGGGAGCTGTTTTTT
CASSKALQVVDGELFF
>14|TRBV19|few|TRBJ1-1|.
TGTGCCAGTAGTATCCTCGGTGGGCACACTGAAGCTTTCTTT
CASSILGGHTEAFF
>14|TRBV29-1|.|TRBJ2-5|TRBD2
TGCAGCGTTGTAATAGCGGGACCTCAAGAGACCCAGTACTTC
CSVVIAGPQETQYF
>13|TRBV5-5|few|TRBJ1-1|.
TGTGCCAGCAGCTTGGGCATGAACACTGAAGCTTTCTTT
CASSLGMNTEAFF
>12|TRBV12-3/TRBV12-4|.|TRBJ2-7|.
TGTGCCAGCAGTACGACGGGGTACGAGCAGTACTTC
CASSTTGYEQYF
>15|TRBV4-2|.|TRBJ1-2|.
TGTGCCAGCAGCCAAGCGGAGGGGTTGGATGAAGGCTACACCTTC
CASSQAEGLDEGYTF
>14|TRBV6-5|once|TRBJ1-4|.
TGTGCCAGCAGTTTAACAGCTCAAAATGAAAAACTGTTTTTT
CASSLTAQNEKLFF
>14|TRBV7-2|.|TRBJ1-6|TRBD1
TGTGCCAGCAGCTACCGGGACAGTAATTCACCCCTCCACTTT
CASSYRDSNSPLHF
>12|TRBV7-9|few|TRBJ2-7|.
TGTGCCAGCAGCTGGTCGGACGACGAGCAGTACTTC
CASSWSDDEQYF
>12|TRBV13|.|TRBJ1-5|.
TGTGCCAGCAGCTTAGGAGATCAGCCCCAGCATTTT
CASSLGDQPQHF
>15|TRBV5-1|.|TRBJ2-7|.
TGCGCCAGCGAGATAGGGGGAGCAAGGGCCTACGAGCAGTACTTC
CASEIGGARAYEQYF
>13|TRBV6-2/TRBV6-3|few|TRBJ1-1|TRBD1
TGTGCCAGCAGCCTCGGACAGGGCGGCGAGGCTTTCTTT
CASSLGQGGEAFF
>15|TRBV21-1|.|TRBJ2-7|.
TGTGCCAGCAGCAAGCGGGAGATCTTCCGCTACGAGCAGTACTTC
CASSKREIFRYEQYF
>14|TRBV3-1/TRBV3-2|.|TRBJ2-2|.
TGTGCCAGCAGCCGTGAGGGCGCATTAGGGGAGCTGTTTTTT
CASSREGALGELFF
>12|TRBV29-1|.|TRBJ2-3|.
TGCAGCGTTTTGGACGGCACAGATACGCAGTATTTT
CSVLDGTDTQYF